Here is one TCR beta chain with its context. This clone was recorded a few times. Its antigen is still unknown. It has no much larger one-base neighbor in the sample; base qualities were not kept. The data stem from a study of technical replicates of blood from a handful of donors (dated by TCRdb to between 2016 and 2019). The library came from the immunoSEQ multiplex PCR assay. TCRdb stores this immuneACCESS table with in-frame sequences only. Part of the clones is absent; in the studies checked, under half of the shortfall reflects unresolved V genes, and no reason is known for the rest. The sample data list roughly 65,000 clones, and approximately 83% of these were observed just once. Clones ranked in the top ten supply roughly 5% of the sample. The CDR3 covers 13 residues, taking in both the cysteine and the phenylalanine. Of all the DNA, just the CDR3 is kept, 39 bases in frame from base 1. A distance of 9 bases separates the germline ends of V and J, which lose 3 bases and 3 bases respectively. CDR1 and CDR2, per the germline V gene (reference sequence), are LNHDA and SQIVND.

The source of this sequence is a human donor in good health. Some clones in this sample may be carry-over from other donors' samples. Here the chain combines TRBV19 and TRBJ2-7; the D gene lacks a confident call. Source material: PBMCs. The CDR3 amino acid sequence is: CASSIEAYYEQYF. The DNA reads TGTGCCAGTAGTATCGAAGCATACTACGAGCAGTACTTC.